Each of the 9 T cell receptor beta chains below was sequenced from the same sample in a study of blood T cell repertoires in COVID-19. Profiled with immunoSEQ multiplex PCR; TCRdb holds only in-frame clones, not every one. Of about 140,000 clones in the sample, around nine tenths were seen once. The sequencing sample was made of peripheral blood. The receptor source for this set is a human donor in a cohort sampled during active COVID-19.

The V gene is TRBV7-4, the J gene TRBJ1-4; D not resolved. The V end lost 5 bases, the J end lost 4 bases, and 11 bases lay between the germline ends. There are 14 residues in the CDR3. The V gene's germline CDR1 is SGHVT and CDR2 SQSDAQ. CDR3 region: CASSPLAFNEKLFF. CDR3 DNA sequence: TGTGCCAGCAGCCCGCTGGCTTTTAATGAAAAACTGTTTTTT.

The rearrangement uses TRBV10-3 and TRBJ1-2, with TRBD1 as a possible D gene (6 bases). Germline V lookup: CDR1 ENHRY, CDR2 SYGVKD. This CDR3 is 17 amino acids long. Trimming removed 3 bases from V and 0 bases from J, with 17 bases in between. CDR3 sequence (DNA): TGTGCCATCAGTGAAAGAGGACAGTCGAGGACTAACTATGGCTACACCTTC. The encoded protein is CAISERGQSRTNYGYTF.

J is TRBJ1-2 and V is TRBV6-2 or TRBV6-3, with no clear D. The CDR3 loop spans 14 amino acids. Germline-derived CDR1 and CDR2 are MNHEY and SVGEGT. The ends were cut back, 0 bases at V and 1 base at J, with 6 bases in the middle. The CDR3 loop reads CASSYSYSNYGYTF. The CDR3, as DNA: TGTGCCAGCAGTTACTCGTACAGTAACTATGGCTACACCTTC.

The V call is TRBV7-2, the J call TRBJ2-2; TRBD1 agrees at 8 bases. Unmatched junction bases numbered 12, after V lost 5 bases and J lost 4 bases. CDR1 is SGHTA, CDR2 FQGNSA, per germline. The CDR3 contains 17 residues. Written as DNA, the CDR3 is TGTGCCAGCAGCCGCCCTCGTTGGGACAGGACCACCGGGGAGCTGTTTTTT. It codes for CASSRPRWDRTTGELFF.

The V gene is TRBV10-1, the J gene TRBJ1-6, with D tentatively TRBD1 (6 bases). The germline V and J ends were trimmed by 3 bases and 9 bases, with 12 bases remaining between them. CDR1 and CDR2 from the germline V gene are WNHNN and SYGVQD (reference sequence). The CDR3 runs to 14 residues. The DNA of the CDR3 is TGCGCCAGCAGTGAAGGGGGTAGTGGTTCACCCCTCCACTTT. It specifies CASSEGGSGSPLHF.

V is TRBV11-2 and J is TRBJ2-6; the D gene is possibly TRBD2 (6 bases). CDR1 SGHAT and CDR2 FQNNGV come from the germline V gene. The CDR3 length is 19 residues. V gave up 4 bases and J gave up 0 bases, with 19 bases separating them. CDR3 residues: CASSSLGDSRPSGANVLTF. The DNA of the CDR3 is TGTGCCAGCAGCTCCCTGGGGGACTCCCGGCCCTCTGGGGCCAACGTCCTGACTTTC. The full variable domain, in which reference TRBV11-2 and TRBJ2-6 provide the parts outside the CDR3, is EAGVAQSPRYKIIEKRQSVAFWCNPISGHATLYWYQQILGQGPKLLIQFQNNGVVDDSQLPKDRFSAERLKGVDSTLKIQPAKLEDSAVYLCASSSLGDSRPSGANVLTFGAGSRLTVL.

This clone was counted a few times. This chain joins TRBV5-5 and TRBJ2-7, with D possibly being TRBD1 (5 bases). The CDR3 is made up of 14 amino acids. The germline gives CDR1 SGHKS, CDR2 YYEKEE (reference sequence). V shed 0 bases and J shed 2 bases, with 9 bases lying between them. CDR3 residues: CASSLARQTYEQYF. The CDR3 DNA is TGTGCCAGCAGCTTGGCGAGACAGACCTACGAGCAGTACTTC.

The chain recombines TRBV24-1 with TRBJ1-2, with D possibly matching TRBD1 (6 bases). V was trimmed by 2 bases and J by 2 bases, leaving 11 bases between them. CDR1 and CDR2 (germline): KGHDR, SFDVKD. CDR3 length equals 15 residues. The CDR3 is CATSDSGHLNYGYTF. The CDR3 DNA sequence: TGTGCCACCAGTGATTCGGGACACTTGAACTATGGCTACACCTTC.

The CDR3 loop reads CASSPTGGGNQPQHF. The CDR3 region has the DNA TGTGCCAGTAGTCCGACAGGGGGGGGCAATCAGCCCCAGCATTTT. The chain combines TRBV19 with TRBJ1-5, with 9 nucleotides matching TRBD1. Germline trimming cut 5 bases from V and 2 bases from J; bases unmatched to any gene: 4. There are 15 residues in the CDR3. Germline lookup yields CDR1 LNHDA and CDR2 SQIVND (reference sequence).